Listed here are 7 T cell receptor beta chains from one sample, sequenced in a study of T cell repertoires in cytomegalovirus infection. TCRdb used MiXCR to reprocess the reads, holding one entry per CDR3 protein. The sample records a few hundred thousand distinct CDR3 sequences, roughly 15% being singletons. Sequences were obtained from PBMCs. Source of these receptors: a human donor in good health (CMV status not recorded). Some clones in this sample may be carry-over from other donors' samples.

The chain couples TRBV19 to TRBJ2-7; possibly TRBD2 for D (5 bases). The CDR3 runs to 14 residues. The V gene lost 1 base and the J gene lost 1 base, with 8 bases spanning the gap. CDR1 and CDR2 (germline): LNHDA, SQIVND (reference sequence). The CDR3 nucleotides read TGTGCCAGTAGTATAGCCACGGGATCCTACGAGCAGTACTTC. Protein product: CASSIATGSYEQYF.

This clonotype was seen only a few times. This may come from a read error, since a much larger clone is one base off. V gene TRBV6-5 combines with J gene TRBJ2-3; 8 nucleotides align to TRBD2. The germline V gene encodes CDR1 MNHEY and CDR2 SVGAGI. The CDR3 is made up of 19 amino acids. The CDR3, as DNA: TGTGCCCGCAGCAGCCCCCGGGGGGGTGGGGGCCCCTCTTCAGATACGCAGTATTTT. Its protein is CARSSPRGGGGPSSDTQYF.

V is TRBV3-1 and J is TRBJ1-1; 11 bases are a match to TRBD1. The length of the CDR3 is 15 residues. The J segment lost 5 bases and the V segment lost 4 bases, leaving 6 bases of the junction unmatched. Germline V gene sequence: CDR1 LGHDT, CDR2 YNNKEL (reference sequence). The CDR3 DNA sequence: TGTGCCAGCAGCCGATCAGGGACAGGGGGTACTGAAGCTTTCTTT. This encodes CASSRSGTGGTEAFF.

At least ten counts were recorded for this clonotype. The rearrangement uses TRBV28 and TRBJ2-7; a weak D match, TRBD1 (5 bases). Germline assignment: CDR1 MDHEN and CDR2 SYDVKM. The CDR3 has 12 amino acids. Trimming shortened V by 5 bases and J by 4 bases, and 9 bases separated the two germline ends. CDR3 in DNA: TGTGCCAGCAGTCTGGGGCTTTACGAGCAGTACTTC. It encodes CASSLGLYEQYF.

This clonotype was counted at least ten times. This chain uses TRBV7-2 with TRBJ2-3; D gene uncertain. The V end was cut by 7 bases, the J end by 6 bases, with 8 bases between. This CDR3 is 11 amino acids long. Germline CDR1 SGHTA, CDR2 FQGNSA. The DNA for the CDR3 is TGTGCCAGCACGTCCGGGGATACGCAGTATTTT. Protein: CASTSGDTQYF.

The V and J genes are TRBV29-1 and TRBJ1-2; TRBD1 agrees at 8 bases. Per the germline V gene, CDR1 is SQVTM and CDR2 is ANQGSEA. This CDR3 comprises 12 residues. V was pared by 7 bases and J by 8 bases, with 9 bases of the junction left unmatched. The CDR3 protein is CSATQGARGYTF. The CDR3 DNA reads TGCAGCGCTACTCAGGGGGCGCGCGGCTACACCTTC.

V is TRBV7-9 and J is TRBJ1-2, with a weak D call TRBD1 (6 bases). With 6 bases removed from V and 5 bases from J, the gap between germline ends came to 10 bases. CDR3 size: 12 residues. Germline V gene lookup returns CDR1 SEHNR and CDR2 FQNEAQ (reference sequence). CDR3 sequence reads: CASRAGAYGYTF. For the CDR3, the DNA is TGTGCCAGCAGAGCAGGGGCTTATGGCTACACCTTC.